Sequencing of this T cell receptor beta chain was carried out in a study of T cell responses to AZD1222 COVID-19 vaccine. Profiled with immunoSEQ multiplex PCR; TCRdb holds only in-frame clones, not every one. The table includes around 99,000 clones, around 90% detected once. Germline V gene lookup returns CDR1 SGHTA and CDR2 FQGNSA. The V end lost 2 bases, the J end lost 0 bases, and 11 bases lay between the germline ends. The CDR3 length is 16 residues. This clonotype was sampled from an adult in good health. V is TRBV7-2 and J is TRBJ1-3; a possible D gene is TRBD1 (5 bases). The sequencing used peripheral blood, collected on day 0 of AZD1222 vaccination. CDR3 loop: CASSLSTASSGNTIYF. The CDR3 nucleotides read TGTGCCAGCAGCTTATCGACAGCGAGCTCTGGAAACACCATATATTTT. The complete variable domain, with remaining parts taken from reference TRBV7-2 and TRBJ1-3, reads GAGVSQSPSNKVTEKGKDVELRCDPISGHTALYWYRQSLGQGLEFLIYFQGNSAPDKSGLPSDRFSAERTGGSVSTLTIQRTQQEDSAVYLCASSLSTASSGNTIYFGEGSWLTVV.